The entry below gives a single T cell receptor (beta chain) sequence along with its context. Antigen unknown. The record originates from a study of T cells expressing NK-cell markers. Overall study: Obtained from sorted CD3+CD56+NKG2C+, CD3+CD56+NKG2C- and CD3+CD56-NKG2C+ T cells were the TCR beta repertoires. Most of the eight sequenced donors were classified as HCMV-seropositive, and one was classified as seronegative. Study-wide points: Certain NKG2C+ T cell clones were expanded, and their HCMV specificity remained unclear.

5'RACE template switching with UMIs produced the TCR beta cDNA. TCRdb reprocessed the 5' RACE reads, with one entry per CDR3 protein and no DNA. This listing includes about 180,000 distinct CDR3 sequences. This CDR3 is 16 amino acids long. In germline, CDR1 is MNHNS, CDR2 SASEGT. The source of this sequence is a man aged 18-75 years in good health. What was sequenced was blood T cells: a sorted CD56 or NKG2C T cell subset, CD4+ or CD8+ T cells, or bulk PBMC T cells (not recorded which). V is TRBV6-1 and J is TRBJ2-2; the TRBD2 assignment by TCRdb is unverifiable without DNA. Here the CDR3 reads CASSLAGGLNTGELFF.